The next 25 T cell receptor beta chains were all read from a single sample in a study of regulatory T cells in long-lasting Graves disease. Specified time point: newly diagnosed GD, antithyroid drugs for less than 3 months. RNA extracted from PBMCs served as the sequencing template. The authors built TCR beta libraries using iRepertoire HTBI primers and Arm-PCR of CDR3 regions. Each CDR3 protein is one row after TCRdb ran MiXCR on the multiplex PCR reads. The sample lists some 450,000 distinct CDR3 sequences, around 17% seen once, with about 10% in the top ten. A further study also used this sample, focusing on T cells in Graves' hyperthyroidism and ophthalmopathy.

Source: peripheral blood mononuclear cells (PBMCs), taken at new diagnosis, from a patient treated with antithyroid drugs. These receptors came from a woman in her 30s with Graves disease.

There are many counts of this clonotype. V gene TRBV7-8 combines with J gene TRBJ2-1, with D possibly called TRBD1 or TRBD2 (5 bases each). Germline-derived CDR1 and CDR2 are SGHVS and FQNEAQ. CDR3 length equals 15 residues. V gave up 2 bases and J gave up 4 bases, with 12 bases separating them. The CDR3 is CASSLRGRQYNEQFF. The CDR3 nucleotides are TGTGCCAGCAGCTTACGGGGCAGACAATACAATGAGCAGTTCTTC.

The rearrangement links TRBV15 to TRBJ2-3; D ambiguous. Trimming left V 7 bases short and J 0 bases short, with 14 bases between. Germline V gene data show CDR1 as LNHNV and CDR2 as YYDKDF (reference sequence). The CDR3 spans 15 residues. The CDR3 reads CATKIRSSSTDTQYF. Written as DNA, the CDR3 is TGTGCCACCAAAATCCGTAGTTCTAGCACAGATACGCAGTATTTT.

Of note for this clonotype: A read error may explain this, as a much larger clone is one base away. The rearrangement uses TRBV30 and TRBJ1-5; a weak D match, TRBD1 (6 bases). Germline V CDR1 and CDR2: GTSNPN, SVGIG (reference sequence). The germline V and J ends were trimmed by 5 bases and 3 bases, with 11 bases remaining between them. The CDR3 runs 13 residues. The CDR3 reads CAWAGQTNQPQHF. In DNA form, the CDR3 reads TGTGCCTGGGCCGGACAGACCAATCAGCCCCAGCATTTT.

In its sample, this clonotype was seen many times. The rearrangement links TRBV11-1 to TRBJ2-5, with D perhaps matching TRBD1 (5 bases). Trimming removed 5 bases at V and 5 bases at J, with 12 bases between. Germline V CDR1 and CDR2: SGHAT, FQDESV (reference sequence). The CDR3 consists of 13 residues. DNA for the CDR3: TGTGCCAGCAGCCGACAGTACTCGGAGACCCAGTACTTC. It encodes CASSRQYSETQYF.

CDR3 amino acids: CASRKGAGTGRDTEAFF. The CDR3, as DNA: TGTGCCAGCAGGAAGGGTGCCGGGACAGGGAGAGATACTGAAGCTTTCTTT. The chain carries TRBV7-6 and TRBJ1-1, with 9 bases identical to TRBD1. This CDR3 is built from 17 residues. J was trimmed by 5 bases and V by 6 bases; bases with no gene match: 16. Germline CDR1 reads SGHVS; CDR2 reads FNYEAQ.

This clonotype was observed at least ten times. This chain joins TRBV18 and TRBJ2-1, with a weak D call TRBD2 (6 bases). Deletions cut 2 bases from V and 4 bases from J, with 12 bases between. There are 15 residues in the CDR3. The germline CDR1 and CDR2 sequences are KGHSH and LQKENI. CDR3 nucleotides: TGTGCCAGCTCACCATCTAGCGTGGCTTACAATGAGCAGTTCTTC. Translating gives CASSPSSVAYNEQFF.

In this sample, this clonotype turned up a few times. The chain employs TRBV12-3 or TRBV12-4 and TRBJ2-1; D remains unclear. V was clipped by 3 bases and J by 0 bases, with 6 bases between them. The CDR3 is 14 amino acids. CDR3 residues: CASSLDPSYNEQFF. As DNA, the CDR3 is TGTGCCAGCAGTTTGGACCCCTCCTACAATGAGCAGTTCTTC.

The chain employs TRBV6-2 or TRBV6-3 and TRBJ1-2; D is unresolved. The V gene's germline CDR1 is MNHEY and CDR2 SVGEGT. This CDR3 is built from 15 residues. Trimming cost V 4 bases and J 7 bases, with 19 bases left between them. The CDR3 DNA sequence: TGTGCCAGCAGTTCCAAGCCGGGCCCTATCAGTGGCTACACCTTC. Amino acids: CASSSKPGPISGYTF.

This clonotype was seen only a few times. This may be a read error: a much more frequent sequence differs by one nucleotide. This chain links TRBV11-1 with TRBJ2-1; no firm D call. V lost 5 bases, J lost 11 bases, and 19 bases lay in between. CDR1 SGHAT and CDR2 FQDESV come from the germline V gene (reference sequence). The CDR3 runs 14 residues. Written as DNA, the CDR3 is TGTGCCAGCAGCCCCCGGAAATCCGGATTGAAGCAGTTCTTC. Translated, it gives CASSPRKSGLKQFF.

About this clonotype: A much bigger clone sits one base away, suggesting this may be a read error. V usage is TRBV6-2 or TRBV6-3 and J usage is TRBJ2-1; D gene ambiguous. This CDR3 contains 11 residues. Germline V gene lookup returns CDR1 MNHEY and CDR2 SVGEGT. The CDR3 bases are TGTGCCAGCGGCGGACCGTCCGAGCAGTCCTTC. Encoded protein: CASGGPSEQSF.

At least ten counts were recorded for this clonotype. V gene TRBV7-2 combines with J gene TRBJ1-5; weak D call: TRBD1 (5 bases). The CDR3 has 15 amino acids. Trimming cost V 2 bases and J 2 bases, with 10 bases left between them. Germline V gene data show CDR1 as SGHTA and CDR2 as FQGNSA. In DNA form, the CDR3 reads TGTGCCAGCAGCTTACCAGGGTACGGCAATCAGCCCCAGCATTTT. It codes for CASSLPGYGNQPQHF. The whole variable domain, filled in from reference TRBV7-2 and TRBJ1-5, reads GAGVSQSPSNKVTEKGKDVELRCDPISGHTALYWYRQSLGQGLEFLIYFQGNSAPDKSGLPSDRFSAERTGGSVSTLTIQRTQQEDSAVYLCASSLPGYGNQPQHFGDGTRLSIL.

In its sample, this clonotype was seen many times. This sequence joins TRBV7-9 and TRBJ2-5, with D tentatively TRBD1 (5 bases). This CDR3 contains 14 residues. Germline CDR1 SEHNR, CDR2 FQNEAQ (reference sequence). Trimming shortened V by 1 base and J by 0 bases, and 6 bases separated the two germline ends. The CDR3 DNA is TGTGCCAGCAGCTTAGAGGGGTACCAAGAGACCCAGTACTTC. Its protein product is CASSLEGYQETQYF. The variable domain in full, with the rest retrieved from reference TRBV7-9 and TRBJ2-5, is DTGVSQNPRHKITKRGQNVTFRCDPISEHNRLYWYRQTLGQGPEFLTYFQNEAQLEKSRLLSDRFSAERPKGSFSTLEIQRTEQGDSAMYLCASSLEGYQETQYFGPGTRLLVL.

This clonotype was observed many times. This chain connects TRBV12-3 or TRBV12-4 to TRBJ2-1, with 10 bases lining up with TRBD1. The V gene end was trimmed by 7 bases and the J gene end by 3 bases; junction bases not matched to a gene: 6. This CDR3 region has 15 residues. DNA of the CDR3: TGTGCCAGCAAATACCGGGACAGGGGCTACAATGAGCAGTTCTTC. Protein sequence: CASKYRDRGYNEQFF.

The V gene is TRBV28, the J gene TRBJ2-1, with 8 bases fitting TRBD2. The J call may be wrong; the DNA end is better matched by TRBJ2-5. The CDR3 length is 14 residues. The germline V gene has CDR1 MDHEN and CDR2 SYDVKM. The CDR3 sequence: CASSFTGTGGSQYF. The CDR3 DNA reads TGTGCCAGCAGTTTTACCGGGACGGGGGGGTCCCAGTACTTC.

About this clonotype: Possible read error: a much larger clone is one base away. This chain uses TRBV11-1 with TRBJ2-7; tentatively, D is TRBD1 (5 bases). Germline CDR1 reads SGHAT; CDR2 reads FQDESV (reference sequence). This CDR3 has 14 residues. The CDR3: CASSAQGLLYEPYF. The CDR3 DNA reads TGTGCCAGCAGCGCGCAGGGATTACTTTACGAGCCGTACTTC.

This clonotype was picked up a small number of times. V is TRBV5-5 and J is TRBJ1-2, with D uncertain. This CDR3 contains 13 residues. Germline V CDR1 and CDR2: SGHKS, YYEKEE (reference sequence). V was cut by 0 bases and J by 4 bases, with 7 bases left in between. As DNA, the CDR3 is TGTGCCAGCAGCTTGGGGGTTAGCTATGGCTACACCTTC. This sequence encodes CASSLGVSYGYTF.

This clonotype was picked up a small number of times. The genes are TRBV29-1 and TRBJ2-1; TRBD1 aligns across 7 bases. This CDR3 contains 13 residues. The ends lost 6 bases at V and 3 bases at J; junction bases unmatched: 5. The germline CDR1 and CDR2 sequences are SQVTM and ANQGSEA. The CDR3 here is CSVGTDYYNEQFF. CDR3 DNA sequence: TGCAGCGTCGGGACAGACTACTACAATGAGCAGTTCTTC.

This clonotype appeared many times. The J gene is TRBJ1-5, the V gene TRBV7-9; 9 bases agree with TRBD1. The germline V gene encodes CDR1 SEHNR and CDR2 FQNEAQ (reference sequence). After removal of 4 bases from V and 5 bases from J, the junction contained 6 bases not matched to a gene. The CDR3 length is 15 residues. CDR3 amino acids: CASSSGQGPDQPQHF. As DNA, the CDR3 is TGTGCCAGCAGCTCTGGACAGGGGCCGGATCAGCCCCAGCATTTT.

This clonotype was detected ten times or more. This chain's CDR3 is CATSDLRAGRDEQFF. In DNA, the CDR3 is TGTGCCACCAGTGATTTGAGGGCCGGTAGGGATGAGCAGTTCTTC. This chain joins TRBV24-1 and TRBJ2-1; D gene unclear. V lost 0 bases to trimming and J lost 8 bases, with 13 bases between them. Looked up from germline, CDR1 is KGHDR and CDR2 is SFDVKD. The length of the CDR3 is 15 residues.

A remark on this clonotype: Possible read error: a much larger clone is one base away. The J gene is TRBJ2-1, the V gene TRBV5-1; D perhaps matches TRBD2 (5 bases). Germline-derived CDR1 and CDR2 are SGHRS and YFSETQ. The CDR3 loop spans 14 amino acids. CDR3 sequence (DNA): TGCGCCAGAAGCTTTCGGGGAATTAGGAATGAGCAGTTCTTC. Translating it yields CARSFRGIRNEQFF.

The chain joins TRBV5-1 to TRBJ2-2, with TRBD2 identical over 9 bases. The length of the CDR3 is 16 residues. CDR1 is SGHRS and CDR2 is YFSETQ in the germline V gene. The V gene end was trimmed by 5 bases and the J gene end by 0 bases; junction bases not matched to a gene: 5. The CDR3 loop is CASSFLAGANTGELFF. The CDR3 DNA reads TGCGCCAGCAGTTTCTTAGCGGGAGCGAACACCGGGGAGCTGTTTTTT. The variable domain in full, with the rest retrieved from reference TRBV5-1 and TRBJ2-2, is KAGVTQTPRYLIKTRGQQVTLSCSPISGHRSVSWYQQTPGQGLQFLFEYFSETQRNKGNFPGRFSGRQFSNSRSEMNVSTLELGDSALYLCASSFLAGANTGELFFGEGSRLTVL.

The rearrangement joins TRBV28 to TRBJ2-7, with D unclear. Germline CDR1 and CDR2: MDHEN and SYDVKM. This CDR3 is 15 amino acids long. The V end lost 6 bases, the J end lost 2 bases, and 17 bases lay between the germline ends. The CDR3, as DNA: TGTGCCAGCAGCCGTTTCGAGGAATCGGCCTACGAGCAGTACTTC. Its protein product is CASSRFEESAYEQYF. The entire variable domain, with the rest obtained from reference TRBV28 and TRBJ2-7, is as follows: DVKVTQSSRYLVKRTGEKVFLECVQDMDHENMFWYRQDPGLGLRLIYFSYDVKMKEKGDIPEGYSVSREKKERFSLILESASTNQTSMYLCASSRFEESAYEQYFGPGTRLTVT.

This clonotype was seen many times. J is TRBJ1-1 and V is TRBV2; tentative D call: TRBD1 (6 bases). The CDR3 totals 14 residues. V lost 5 bases and J 1 base, leaving 11 bases between the germline ends. Germline V CDR1 and CDR2: SNHLY, FYNNEI. CDR3 nucleotides: TGTGCCAGCAGTAGTGACAGGTGGAACACTGAAGCTTTCTTT. It encodes CASSSDRWNTEAFF.

This clonotype was observed at least ten times. The chain is built from TRBV4-3 and TRBJ2-3; 7 bases are shared with TRBD2. This CDR3 comprises 18 residues. Germline CDR1 and CDR2: LGHNA and YSLEER. The V and J ends lost 1 base and 6 bases, in that order; junction bases with no gene match: 16. CDR3 region: CASSQGGAGASLFDTQYF. CDR3 DNA sequence: TGCGCCAGCAGCCAAGGTGGTGCGGGAGCCAGCCTGTTCGATACGCAGTATTTT.

This clonotype was observed at least ten times. CDR3 nucleotide sequence: TGCAGTGCTAGGGATGATTATGGCTACACCTTC. It codes for CSARDDYGYTF. This chain joins TRBV20-1 and TRBJ1-2; D gene uncertain. With 3 bases removed from V and 5 bases from J, the gap between germline ends came to 7 bases. Germline loops: CDR1 DFQATT, CDR2 SNEGSKA (reference sequence). The CDR3 is 11 amino acids.